This is a list of T cell receptor beta chains from one sample in a study of blood T cell repertoires in COVID-19. Clones were sequenced by immunoSEQ multiplex PCR, and TCRdb holds only the in-frame ones, with some missing. Here the sample spans 300,000 or so clones, over 85% being singletons. The specimen sequenced was PBMCs or T cells enriched from blood (not recorded which). The receptors originated from a man aged 60-69 years who had recovered from COVID-19. The CDR3 runs from the conserved cysteine through the conserved F or W. The D gene is left open where the match is weak. A row's size may be missing; if present it is once, few, many or a size class.

CDR3nt: TGTGCCACCAGTGACCCGACAGGGAGCTCCTACAATGAGCAGTTCTTC; CDR3aa: CATSDPTGSSYNEQFF; v_gene: TRBV24-1; abundance: NA; d_gene: TRBD1; j_gene: TRBJ2-1
CDR3nt: TGTGCCAGCAGCCGGCCGGGGGGCGCGGGTGAAAAACTGTTTTTT; CDR3aa: CASSRPGGAGEKLFF; v_gene: TRBV5-6; abundance: NA; d_gene: NA; j_gene: TRBJ1-4
CDR3nt: TGTGCCACAAAGAGGGACAGGGTTAATGAAAAACTGTTTTTT; CDR3aa: CATKRDRVNEKLFF; v_gene: TRBV6-5; abundance: NA; d_gene: TRBD1; j_gene: TRBJ1-4
CDR3nt: TGTGCCAGCAGCGGGGGGAGGACTAGCGGGATTTACAATGAGCAGTTCTTC; CDR3aa: CASSGGRTSGIYNEQFF; v_gene: TRBV5-4; abundance: NA; d_gene: TRBD2; j_gene: TRBJ2-1
CDR3nt: TGTGCCTGGAGTGTACTCACAGGGACCGAGCAGTACTTC; CDR3aa: CAWSVLTGTEQYF; v_gene: TRBV30; abundance: once; d_gene: NA; j_gene: TRBJ2-7
CDR3nt: TGTGCCAGTGGACAGGGTATCAGTAATTCACCCCTCCACTTT; CDR3aa: CASGQGISNSPLHF; v_gene: TRBV28; abundance: NA; d_gene: TRBD1; j_gene: TRBJ1-6
CDR3nt: TGTGCCAGCAGCCGCCCGGGACAGGTCGGGGCCGGCTACACCTTC; CDR3aa: CASSRPGQVGAGYTF; v_gene: TRBV5-6; abundance: NA; d_gene: TRBD1; j_gene: TRBJ1-2
CDR3nt: TGTGCCAGCAGCTTGAACTCGGGGGTCGTCTATGGCTACACCTTC; CDR3aa: CASSLNSGVVYGYTF; v_gene: TRBV7-9; abundance: NA; d_gene: NA; j_gene: TRBJ1-2
CDR3nt: TGTGCCAGTAGTTCGATAGCGGGGTTAAGCTCCTACGAGCAGTACTTC; CDR3aa: CASSSIAGLSSYEQYF; v_gene: TRBV19; abundance: NA; d_gene: TRBD2; j_gene: TRBJ2-7
CDR3nt: TGCAGCGTTTCTGTCGGGAGGGGCGAAAAACTGTTTTTT; CDR3aa: CSVSVGRGEKLFF; v_gene: TRBV29-1; abundance: NA; d_gene: NA; j_gene: TRBJ1-4
CDR3nt: TGTGCCACGGCAGGGGATAGGACAGATACGCAGTATTTT; CDR3aa: CATAGDRTDTQYF; v_gene: TRBV2; abundance: NA; d_gene: NA; j_gene: TRBJ2-3
CDR3nt: TGTGCCAGCAGCCAAGATTGGCGGGGAGATGGGGCCAACGTCCTGACTTTC; CDR3aa: CASSQDWRGDGANVLTF; v_gene: TRBV4-2; abundance: few; d_gene: NA; j_gene: TRBJ2-6
CDR3nt: TGTGCCAGCAGTCGATTGGCCGATGGCTACACCTTC; CDR3aa: CASSRLADGYTF; v_gene: TRBV5-5; abundance: NA; d_gene: NA; j_gene: TRBJ1-2
CDR3nt: TGTGCCAGTAGTATCTCAATATCGGGCTACGAGCAGTACTTC; CDR3aa: CASSISISGYEQYF; v_gene: TRBV19; abundance: once; d_gene: NA; j_gene: TRBJ2-7
CDR3nt: TGTGCCAGCAGCTTAGGAAGGACAGGGGGCCTTCAGCCCCAGCATTTT; CDR3aa: CASSLGRTGGLQPQHF; v_gene: TRBV5-6; abundance: NA; d_gene: TRBD1; j_gene: TRBJ1-5
CDR3nt: TGCGCCAGCAGCCCTTCGGGAGGGGGGGACGGCTCCTACGAGCAGTACTTC; CDR3aa: CASSPSGGGDGSYEQYF; v_gene: TRBV4-1; abundance: NA; d_gene: TRBD2; j_gene: TRBJ2-7
CDR3nt: TGTGCCAGCAGTTACGGGACAATCGTACGTAGTGAGCAGTTCTTC; CDR3aa: CASSYGTIVRSEQFF; v_gene: TRBV6-2/TRBV6-3; abundance: NA; d_gene: NA; j_gene: TRBJ2-1
CDR3nt: TGTGCCAGCAGCCAAACTAGCGGGGGGGCCGTCGCAGATACGCAGTATTTT; CDR3aa: CASSQTSGGAVADTQYF; v_gene: TRBV3-1/TRBV3-2; abundance: NA; d_gene: TRBD2; j_gene: TRBJ2-3